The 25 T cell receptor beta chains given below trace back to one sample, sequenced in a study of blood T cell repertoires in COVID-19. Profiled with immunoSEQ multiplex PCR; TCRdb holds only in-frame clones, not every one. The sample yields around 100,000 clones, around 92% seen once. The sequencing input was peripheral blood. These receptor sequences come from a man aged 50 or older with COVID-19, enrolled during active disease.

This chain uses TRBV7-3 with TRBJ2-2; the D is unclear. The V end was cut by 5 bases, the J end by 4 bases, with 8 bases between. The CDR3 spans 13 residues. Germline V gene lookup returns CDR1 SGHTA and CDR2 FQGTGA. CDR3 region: CASSRSGTGELFF. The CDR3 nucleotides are TGTGCCAGCAGCCGCAGTGGCACCGGGGAGCTGTTTTTT.

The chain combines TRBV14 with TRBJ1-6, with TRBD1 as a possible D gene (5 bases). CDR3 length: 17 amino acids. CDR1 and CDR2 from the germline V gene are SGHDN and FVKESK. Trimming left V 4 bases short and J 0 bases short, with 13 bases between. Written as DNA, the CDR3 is TGTGCCAGCAGCCCTCGGGACTCAAGCTCCTATAATTCACCCCTCCACTTT. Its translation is CASSPRDSSSYNSPLHF.

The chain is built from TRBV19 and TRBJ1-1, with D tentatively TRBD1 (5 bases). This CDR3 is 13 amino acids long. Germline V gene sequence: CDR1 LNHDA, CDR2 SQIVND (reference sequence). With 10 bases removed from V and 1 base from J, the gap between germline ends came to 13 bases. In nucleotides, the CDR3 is TGTGCCACCGGAGCCCAGGGGAACACTGAAGCTTTCTTT. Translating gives CATGAQGNTEAFF.

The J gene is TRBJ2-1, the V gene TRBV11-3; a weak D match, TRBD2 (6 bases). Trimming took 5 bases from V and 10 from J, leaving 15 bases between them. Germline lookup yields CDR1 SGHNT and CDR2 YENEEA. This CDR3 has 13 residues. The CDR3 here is CASSVYGGLEQFF. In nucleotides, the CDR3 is TGTGCCAGCAGCGTTTACGGGGGATTGGAGCAGTTCTTC.

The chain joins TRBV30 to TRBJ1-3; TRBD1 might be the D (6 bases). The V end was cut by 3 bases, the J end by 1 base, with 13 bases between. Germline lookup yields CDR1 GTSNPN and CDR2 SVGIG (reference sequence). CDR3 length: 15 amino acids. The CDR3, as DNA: TGTGCCTGGAGGCGCCGAGGGGGTTCTGGAAACACCATATATTTT. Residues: CAWRRRGGSGNTIYF. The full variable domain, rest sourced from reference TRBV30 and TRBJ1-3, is SQTIHQWPATLVQPVGSPLSLECTVEGTSNPNLYWYRQAAGRGLQLLFYSVGIGQISSEVPQNLSASRPQDRQFILSSKKLLLSDSGFYLCAWRRRGGSGNTIYFGEGSWLTVV.

CDR3: CSAGLPGSYNEQFF. The CDR3 DNA is TGCAGCGCCGGACTCCCCGGCTCCTACAATGAGCAGTTCTTC. This chain connects TRBV29-1 to TRBJ2-1; perhaps TRBD2 as D (5 bases). Trimming left V 7 bases short and J 0 bases short, with 13 bases between. The CDR3 covers 14 residues. Germline CDR1 is SQVTM and CDR2 is ANQGSEA.

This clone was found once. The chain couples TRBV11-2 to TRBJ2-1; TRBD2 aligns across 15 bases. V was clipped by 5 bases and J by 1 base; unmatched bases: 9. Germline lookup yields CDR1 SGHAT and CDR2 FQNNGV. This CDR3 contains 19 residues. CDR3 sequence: CASSGGLAGGRESYNEQFF. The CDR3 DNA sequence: TGTGCCAGCAGCGGAGGACTAGCGGGGGGGCGAGAATCCTACAATGAGCAGTTCTTC.

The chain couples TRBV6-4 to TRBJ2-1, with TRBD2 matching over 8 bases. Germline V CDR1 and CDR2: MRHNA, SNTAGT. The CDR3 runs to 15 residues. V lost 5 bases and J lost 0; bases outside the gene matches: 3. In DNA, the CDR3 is TGTGCCAGCAGTCGCGGGGGGAACTCCTACAATGAGCAGTTCTTC. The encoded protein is CASSRGGNSYNEQFF.

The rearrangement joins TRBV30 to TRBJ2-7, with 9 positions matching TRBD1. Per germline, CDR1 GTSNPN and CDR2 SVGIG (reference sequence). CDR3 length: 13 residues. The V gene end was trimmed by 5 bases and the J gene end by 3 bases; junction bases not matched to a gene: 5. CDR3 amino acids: CAWAGTGFYEQYF. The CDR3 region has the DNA TGTGCCTGGGCCGGGACAGGGTTCTACGAGCAGTACTTC.

The CDR3: CASSQDLPSGGYNEQFF. As DNA, the CDR3 is TGTGCCAGCAGCCAAGATCTGCCGAGCGGGGGCTACAATGAGCAGTTCTTC. The genes are TRBV14 and TRBJ2-1; 8 bases align to TRBD2. Germline assignment: CDR1 SGHDN and CDR2 FVKESK. There are 17 residues in the CDR3. The trim removed 0 bases at V and 3 bases at J, leaving 7 bases unmatched.

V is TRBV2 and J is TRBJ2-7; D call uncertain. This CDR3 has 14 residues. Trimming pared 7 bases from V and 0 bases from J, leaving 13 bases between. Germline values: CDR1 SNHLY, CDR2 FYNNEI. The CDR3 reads CASMLTRSSYEQYF. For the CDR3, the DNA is TGTGCCAGCATGTTGACGCGGAGCTCCTACGAGCAGTACTTC.

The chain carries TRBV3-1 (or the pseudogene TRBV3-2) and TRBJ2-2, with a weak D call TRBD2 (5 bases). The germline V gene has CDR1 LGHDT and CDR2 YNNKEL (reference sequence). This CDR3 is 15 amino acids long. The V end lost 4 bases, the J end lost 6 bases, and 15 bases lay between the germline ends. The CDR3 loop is CASSPWGSEAGELFF. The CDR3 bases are TGTGCCAGCAGCCCGTGGGGTAGCGAGGCCGGGGAGCTGTTTTTT.

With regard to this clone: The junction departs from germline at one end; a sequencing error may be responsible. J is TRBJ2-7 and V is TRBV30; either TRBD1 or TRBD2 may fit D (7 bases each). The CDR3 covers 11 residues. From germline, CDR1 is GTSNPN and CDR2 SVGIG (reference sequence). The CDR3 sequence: CAGRGLREQYF. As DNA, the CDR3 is TGTGCCGGGAGGGGGCTACGCGAGCAGTACTTC.

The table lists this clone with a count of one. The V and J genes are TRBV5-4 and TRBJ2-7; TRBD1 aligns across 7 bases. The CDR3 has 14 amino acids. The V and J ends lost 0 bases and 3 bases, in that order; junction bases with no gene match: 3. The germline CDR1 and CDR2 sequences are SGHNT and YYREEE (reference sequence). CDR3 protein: CASSLEAGGYEQYF. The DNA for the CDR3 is TGTGCCAGCAGCTTGGAGGCAGGGGGCTACGAGCAGTACTTC.

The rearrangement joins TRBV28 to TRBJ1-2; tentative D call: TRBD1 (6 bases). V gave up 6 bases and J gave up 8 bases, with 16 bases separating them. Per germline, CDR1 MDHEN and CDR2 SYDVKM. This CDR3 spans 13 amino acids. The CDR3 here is CASSLLGHQGYTF. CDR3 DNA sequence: TGTGCCAGCAGCCTATTGGGACATCAAGGCTACACCTTC.

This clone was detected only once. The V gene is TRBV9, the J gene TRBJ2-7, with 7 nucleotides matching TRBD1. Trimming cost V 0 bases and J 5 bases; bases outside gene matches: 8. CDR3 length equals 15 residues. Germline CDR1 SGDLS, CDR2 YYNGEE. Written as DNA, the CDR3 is TGTGCCAGCAGCGTAGAATGGGGACAGTCGGACGAGCAGTACTTC. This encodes CASSVEWGQSDEQYF.

This chain's CDR3 is CASSAAGQGGGYTF. In nucleotides, the CDR3 is TGCGCCAGCAGCGCCGCGGGACAGGGGGGAGGCTACACCTTC. The V call is TRBV5-1, the J call TRBJ1-2, with TRBD1 matching 11 bases. Germline V gene sequence: CDR1 SGHRS, CDR2 YFSETQ. The CDR3 length is 14 residues. V shed 4 bases, J shed 8 bases, and the junction held 7 bases outside the gene matches.

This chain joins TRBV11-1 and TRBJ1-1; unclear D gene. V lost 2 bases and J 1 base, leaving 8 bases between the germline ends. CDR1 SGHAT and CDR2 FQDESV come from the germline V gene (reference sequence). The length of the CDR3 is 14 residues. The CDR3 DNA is TGTGCCAGCAGCTTATCAGGCCCGAACACTGAAGCTTTCTTT. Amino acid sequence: CASSLSGPNTEAFF.

Here the CDR3 DNA reads TGTGCCAGCAGTCCCGACAGGGGGCAGGGTGGTGAGCAGTTCTTC. Protein product: CASSPDRGQGGEQFF. This rearrangement joins TRBV27 to TRBJ2-1; TRBD1 agrees at 10 bases. V gave up 5 bases and J gave up 9 bases; unmatched junction bases: 10. This CDR3 has 15 residues. Germline V gene lookup returns CDR1 MNHEY and CDR2 SMNVEV (reference sequence).

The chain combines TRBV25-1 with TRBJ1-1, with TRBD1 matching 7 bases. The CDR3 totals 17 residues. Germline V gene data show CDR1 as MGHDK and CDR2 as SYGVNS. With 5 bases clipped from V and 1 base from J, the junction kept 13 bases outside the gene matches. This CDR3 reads CASSTWTGRGPNTEAFF. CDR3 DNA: TGTGCCAGCAGTACCTGGACAGGCAGGGGACCGAACACTGAAGCTTTCTTT. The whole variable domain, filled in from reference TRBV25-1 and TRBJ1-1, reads EADIYQTPRYLVIGTGKKITLECSQTMGHDKMYWYQQDPGMELHLIHYSYGVNSTEKGDLSSESTVSRIRTEHFPLTLESARPSHTSQYLCASSTWTGRGPNTEAFFGQGTRLTVV.

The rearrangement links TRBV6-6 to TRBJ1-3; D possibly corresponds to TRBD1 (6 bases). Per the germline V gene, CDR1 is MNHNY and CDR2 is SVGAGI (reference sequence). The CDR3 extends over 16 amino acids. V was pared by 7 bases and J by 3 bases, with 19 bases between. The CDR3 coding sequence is TGTGCCAGCAAAGTTCCGGGACAAACGTTTGGAAACACCATATATTTT. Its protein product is CASKVPGQTFGNTIYF.

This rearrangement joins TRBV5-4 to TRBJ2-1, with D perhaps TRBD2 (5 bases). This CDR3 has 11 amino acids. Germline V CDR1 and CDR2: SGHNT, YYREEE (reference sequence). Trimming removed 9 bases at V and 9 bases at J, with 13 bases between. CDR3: CATIPRGEQFF. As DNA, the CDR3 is TGTGCCACCATACCTCGGGGTGAGCAGTTCTTC.

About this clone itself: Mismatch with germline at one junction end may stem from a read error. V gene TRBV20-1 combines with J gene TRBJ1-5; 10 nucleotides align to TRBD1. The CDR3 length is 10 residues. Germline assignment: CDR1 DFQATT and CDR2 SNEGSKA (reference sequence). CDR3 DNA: TGCAGTGCTGGAGACAGGGGGCGGCATTTT. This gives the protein CSAGDRGRHF.

The chain's CDR3 is CASSDMRGPYEQYF. CDR3 nucleotide sequence: TGTGCCAGCAGTGATATGCGGGGCCCTTACGAGCAGTACTTC. The chain links TRBV2 to TRBJ2-7; TRBD2 might be the D (6 bases). Deletions cut 3 bases from V and 4 bases from J, with 13 bases between. The CDR3 runs to 14 residues. The germline V gene encodes CDR1 SNHLY and CDR2 FYNNEI.

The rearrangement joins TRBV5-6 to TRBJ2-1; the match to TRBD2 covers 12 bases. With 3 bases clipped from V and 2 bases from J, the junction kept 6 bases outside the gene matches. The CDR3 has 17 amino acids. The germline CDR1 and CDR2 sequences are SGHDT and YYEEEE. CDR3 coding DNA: TGTGCCAGCAGCTCTTTACTAGCGGGGGGTACCTACAATGAGCAGTTCTTC. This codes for CASSSLLAGGTYNEQFF. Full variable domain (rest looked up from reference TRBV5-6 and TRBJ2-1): DAGVTQSPTHLIKTRGQQVTLRCSPKSGHDTVSWYQQALGQGPQFIFQYYEEEERQRGNFPDRFSGHQFPNYSSELNVNALLLGDSALYLCASSSLLAGGTYNEQFFGPGTRLTVL.